This is a list of T cell receptor beta chains from one sample in a study of blood T cells in healthy people across ages. TCRdb independently ran MiXCR on the 5' RACE reads; one entry per CDR3 protein. Of about 1.7 million distinct CDR3 sequences listed, about 30% are singletons. Sequencing was performed on blood. These receptors all stem from a woman under 40 in good health. Each CDR3 is given without its conserved first and last residue.

v_call: TRBV5-1; cdr3_aa: ASSWEDEETQY
v_call: TRBV20-1; cdr3_aa: SAYQGLAGNYNEQF
v_call: TRBV3-1; cdr3_aa: ASSRGQGRVNTEAF
v_call: TRBV30; cdr3_aa: AWSEASGGVNEQF
v_call: TRBV6-2/TRBV6-3; cdr3_aa: ASSCRARSGGYT
v_call: TRBV10-3; cdr3_aa: AISGSGTEKNIQY
v_call: TRBV6-5; cdr3_aa: ASSRSRDYEQY
v_call: TRBV7-2; cdr3_aa: ASSLSRTSLNEQF
v_call: TRBV2; cdr3_aa: ASSAGSSPRNEQF
v_call: TRBV12-3/TRBV12-4; cdr3_aa: ASRLVAGVGTDTQY
v_call: TRBV25-1; cdr3_aa: ASSESGEQY
v_call: TRBV30; cdr3_aa: ASRLRMSEAF
v_call: TRBV11-2; cdr3_aa: ASSLDPPSSGQETQY
v_call: TRBV6-1; cdr3_aa: ASSRSGTSASTDTQY
v_call: TRBV6-2/TRBV6-3; cdr3_aa: ASRSFFTGGDDEQY
v_call: TRBV7-3; cdr3_aa: ASSSVVNEQF
v_call: TRBV12-3/TRBV12-4; cdr3_aa: ASKAVGATEAF
v_call: TRBV2; cdr3_aa: ASRTGQANYGYT
v_call: TRBV18; cdr3_aa: ASSREQYEQY
v_call: TRBV7-8; cdr3_aa: ASSRSDDGTQY
v_call: TRBV7-2; cdr3_aa: ASSPTSGRSPGANVLT
v_call: TRBV6-6; cdr3_aa: ASSSTGAPYEQY
v_call: TRBV7-9; cdr3_aa: ASSPLGAGSTDTQY
v_call: TRBV2; cdr3_aa: ASRGLAGADTQY
v_call: TRBV3-1; cdr3_aa: ASSFWTSGQEIQY
v_call: TRBV12-3/TRBV12-4; cdr3_aa: ASGGPRLY
v_call: TRBV5-1; cdr3_aa: ASSLYVDRGPNTEAF
v_call: TRBV28; cdr3_aa: ASSLWVYGYT
v_call: TRBV6-6; cdr3_aa: ASSGTGAVGKPQH
v_call: TRBV18; cdr3_aa: ASSPQAGETQY
v_call: TRBV27; cdr3_aa: ASSRWVSAGWEEQY
v_call: TRBV11-2; cdr3_aa: ASSSGQGTTNEKLF
v_call: TRBV9; cdr3_aa: TSSGDTDTEAF
v_call: TRBV5-1; cdr3_aa: ATGSGTSGDETQY
v_call: TRBV5-1; cdr3_aa: ASSSDPLRAYEQY
v_call: TRBV28; cdr3_aa: ASRGQGYSNQPQH
v_call: TRBV6-5; cdr3_aa: ASSYGGGYGYT
v_call: TRBV6-2/TRBV6-3; cdr3_aa: ASTSDSTSYNEQF
v_call: TRBV29-1; cdr3_aa: SVDSVSGELF
v_call: TRBV20-1; cdr3_aa: SARTSGRAPEQY
v_call: TRBV20-1; cdr3_aa: SARDVRDPYNEQF
v_call: TRBV27; cdr3_aa: ASSFTGGMEQY
v_call: TRBV6-2/TRBV6-3; cdr3_aa: ASSYPSDRAQETQY
v_call: TRBV29-1; cdr3_aa: SVEDPKTGIKANEQF
v_call: TRBV24-1; cdr3_aa: ATSDPRTGGAEQF
v_call: TRBV29-1; cdr3_aa: STSQGAETQY
v_call: TRBV6-5; cdr3_aa: ASSTQGHETQY
v_call: TRBV10-3; cdr3_aa: AIKGLAGVNEQF
v_call: TRBV5-1; cdr3_aa: ASSEQSDAYEQY
v_call: TRBV20-1; cdr3_aa: SARGISAGQY